Following are 28 T cell receptor beta chains from one sample sequenced in a study of cytomegalovirus exposure and HLA in healthy donors. Repertoires were generated with immunoSEQ multiplex PCR, while TCRdb's copy carries only in-frame clones and drops some. This table has fewer than 350,000 clones, 88% appearing once. Sequenced input: PBMCs. Every receptor here comes from a woman between 18 and 29 years old in good health and CMV-seronegative.

This clone came up once. The J gene is TRBJ2-1, the V gene TRBV6-6; D is uncertain. The V and J ends lost 0 bases and 12 bases respectively, with 12 bases between them. Germline loops: CDR1 MNHNY, CDR2 SVGAGI (reference sequence). The CDR3 has 13 amino acids. This CDR3 is CASSYSGDLGQFF. The CDR3 nucleotides are TGTGCCAGCAGTTACTCGGGCGACCTGGGGCAGTTCTTC.

This sequence joins TRBV28 and TRBJ1-6, with D maybe TRBD1 (6 bases). CDR3 length equals 15 residues. Germline-derived CDR1 and CDR2 are MDHEN and SYDVKM. V lost 5 bases, J lost 10 bases, and 18 bases lay in between. The DNA of the CDR3 is TGTGCCAGCAGTACACAGGGTATAGACCGATCACCCCTCCACTTT. Amino acids: CASSTQGIDRSPLHF.

This rearrangement joins TRBV19 to TRBJ2-1; TRBD1 aligns across 7 bases. With 5 bases clipped from V and 0 bases from J, the junction kept 4 bases outside the gene matches. The CDR3 consists of 15 residues. Per germline, CDR1 LNHDA and CDR2 SQIVND (reference sequence). CDR3 nucleotides: TGTGCCAGTAGTGCCCACAGGGGCTCCTACAATGAGCAGTTCTTC. This gives the protein CASSAHRGSYNEQFF.

The rearrangement links TRBV6-6 to TRBJ2-1, with 12 positions matching TRBD2. V shed 7 bases and J 8 bases; nucleotides not matched to a gene: 9. The CDR3 consists of 15 residues. Germline V lookup: CDR1 MNHNY, CDR2 SVGAGI (reference sequence). The CDR3 DNA reads TGTGCCAGCACCAAGGGGCTAGCGGGAGGGGATGAGCAGTTCTTC. It yields the protein CASTKGLAGGDEQFF.

The chain carries TRBV5-1 and TRBJ2-1, with D tentatively TRBD1 (6 bases). Per the germline V gene, CDR1 is SGHRS and CDR2 is YFSETQ. The CDR3 totals 13 residues. With 3 bases removed from V and 8 bases from J, the gap between germline ends came to 12 bases. The CDR3 loop is CASSSTGSHEQFF. DNA for the CDR3: TGCGCCAGCAGCTCTACAGGGTCACATGAGCAGTTCTTC.

The rearrangement joins TRBV6-6 to TRBJ1-1, with D maybe TRBD1 (5 bases). This CDR3 comprises 15 residues. The germline V and J ends were trimmed by 6 bases and 0 bases, with 14 bases remaining between them. Germline assignment: CDR1 MNHNY and CDR2 SVGAGI (reference sequence). The CDR3 loop is CASSNPGGMNTEAFF. Written as DNA, the CDR3 is TGTGCCAGCAGCAACCCCGGGGGTATGAACACTGAAGCTTTCTTT.

V gene TRBV5-1 combines with J gene TRBJ2-1; 10 nucleotides align to TRBD2. The germline CDR1 and CDR2 sequences are SGHRS and YFSETQ. CDR3 length: 18 amino acids. After removal of 4 bases from V and 4 bases from J, the junction contained 14 bases not matched to a gene. The CDR3: CASSALAGATLTYNEQFF. CDR3 DNA: TGCGCCAGCAGCGCCCTAGCGGGAGCAACGCTGACTTACAATGAGCAGTTCTTC.

The chain links TRBV7-8 to TRBJ1-5; possibly TRBD1 for D (6 bases). This CDR3 is built from 15 residues. CDR1 and CDR2 from the germline V gene are SGHVS and FQNEAQ. Trimming removed 1 base at V and 4 bases at J, with 11 bases between. The CDR3 sequence: CASSLGQALNQPQHF. The CDR3 nucleotides read TGTGCCAGCAGCTTAGGACAGGCCCTTAATCAGCCCCAGCATTTT.

The chain couples TRBV9 to TRBJ1-5; a weak D match, TRBD1 (6 bases). CDR3 length: 15 residues. Trimming shortened V by 1 base and J by 4 bases, and 12 bases separated the two germline ends. Germline assignment: CDR1 SGDLS and CDR2 YYNGEE. The CDR3 sequence is CASSVSGGPNQPQHF. The CDR3 DNA is TGTGCCAGCAGCGTAAGCGGGGGGCCGAATCAGCCCCAGCATTTT.

This clone was recorded once. The rearrangement uses TRBV10-3 and TRBJ2-7, with 8 bases that match TRBD2. This CDR3 is built from 14 residues. The germline gives CDR1 ENHRY, CDR2 SYGVKD. The ends lost 3 bases at V and 2 bases at J; junction bases unmatched: 3. CDR3 DNA sequence: TGTGCCATCAGTGAAAGCGGGGGTCCCTACGAGCAGTACTTC. This encodes CAISESGGPYEQYF.

This clone was observed a handful of times. Other DNA sequences in this specimen translate into the identical CDR3. This chain connects TRBV14 to TRBJ2-7; D is unresolved. Germline CDR1 and CDR2: SGHDN and FVKESK. Trimming left V 1 base short and J 3 bases short, with 4 bases between. The CDR3 sequence is 12 residues long. CDR3 nucleotide sequence: TGTGCCAGCAGCCAAGTCAGCTACGAGCAGTACTTC. This translates into CASSQVSYEQYF.

The gene calls are TRBV6-1 and TRBJ2-5; TRBD2 matches at 12 bases. The V and J ends lost 8 bases and 7 bases, in that order; junction bases with no gene match: 5. The CDR3 consists of 13 residues. Per the germline V gene, CDR1 is MNHNS and CDR2 is SASEGT. DNA for the CDR3: TGTGCCAGCGTCTCTAGCGGGAGGGGGACCCAGTACTTC. As protein: CASVSSGRGTQYF.

This chain uses TRBV7-6 with TRBJ2-3, with 12 bases fitting TRBD2. V gave up 0 bases and J gave up 6 bases; unmatched junction bases: 19. Germline V gives CDR1 SGHVS, CDR2 FNYEAQ. The CDR3 is made up of 21 amino acids. As DNA, the CDR3 is TGTGCCAGCAGCTTAGCGCCCAGCCTCGTGACTAGCGGGAGTTTGATGGATACGCAGTATTTT. It codes for CASSLAPSLVTSGSLMDTQYF.

This rearrangement joins TRBV28 to TRBJ2-7, with unresolved D. Germline V gene data show CDR1 as MDHEN and CDR2 as SYDVKM. This CDR3 comprises 13 residues. Trimming cost V 5 bases and J 2 bases, with 10 bases left between them. DNA for the CDR3: TGTGCCAGCAGTCTTCACTCGGCCTACGAGCAGTACTTC. This translates into CASSLHSAYEQYF.

The chain has TRBV15 and TRBJ2-3; 13 bases align to TRBD2. The germline CDR1 and CDR2 sequences are LNHNV and YYDKDF (reference sequence). CDR3 size: 20 residues. V lost 6 bases and J lost 2; bases outside the gene matches: 17. As DNA, the CDR3 is TGTGCCACCAGAAGACCGGGACTAGCGGGATGGTGGGACGACACAGATACGCAGTATTTT. Encoded protein: CATRRPGLAGWWDDTDTQYF.

The chain is built from TRBV29-1 and TRBJ2-3, with D perhaps matching TRBD2 (6 bases). V dropped 5 bases and J dropped 7 bases, with 19 bases sitting between them. Germline loops: CDR1 SQVTM, CDR2 ANQGSEA. The CDR3 spans 14 residues. The CDR3 DNA is TGCAGCGTTCCACCCGGGACTTTACCTCATACGCAGTATTTT. Its translation is CSVPPGTLPHTQYF.

V usage is TRBV7-9 and J usage is TRBJ1-1; the D is unclear. The V end lost 5 bases, the J end lost 5 bases, and 9 bases lay between the germline ends. The CDR3 runs 12 residues. Looked up from germline, CDR1 is SEHNR and CDR2 is FQNEAQ (reference sequence). The CDR3 DNA reads as TGTGCCAGCAGCCCCCCGGGGACTGAAGCTTTCTTT. It is translated as CASSPPGTEAFF.

This rearrangement joins TRBV9 to TRBJ2-3; D unclear. This CDR3 is 13 amino acids long. Germline CDR1 and CDR2: SGDLS and YYNGEE. Trimming removed 6 bases at V and 8 bases at J, with 16 bases between. As DNA, the CDR3 is TGTGCCAGCACCACCACAGCCACCGGTACGCAGTATTTT. This sequence encodes CASTTTATGTQYF. The full variable domain, with the rest looked up from reference TRBV9 and TRBJ2-3, is DSGVTQTPKHLITATGQRVTLRCSPRSGDLSVYWYQQSLDQGLQFLIQYYNGEERAKGNILERFSAQQFPDLHSELNLSSLELGDSALYFCASTTTATGTQYFGPGTRLTVL.

With respect to this clone: Sequence at one end of the junction differs from germline and may be a read error. The J gene is TRBJ1-4, the V gene TRBV5-6; 7 bases are shared with TRBD1. In germline, CDR1 is SGHDT, CDR2 YYEEEE. The CDR3 runs 18 residues. CDR3 sequence reads: CASSPGQAARIGGERLFF. CDR3 coding DNA: TGTGCCAGCAGCCCAGGACAGGCGGCTCGGATTGGAGGTGAAAGACTGTTTTTT.

This clone appeared once. J is TRBJ2-7 and V is TRBV2; 7 nucleotides agree with TRBD1. The J segment lost 2 bases and the V segment lost 11 bases, leaving 6 bases of the junction unmatched. This CDR3 is built from 12 residues. CDR1 is SNHLY and CDR2 is FYNNEI in the germline V gene. CDR3 sequence: CASTGEAYEQYF. As DNA, the CDR3 is TGTGCCTCTACAGGGGAAGCCTACGAGCAGTACTTC.

The V gene is TRBV10-3, the J gene TRBJ2-3, with a tentative D call TRBD2 (6 bases). The CDR3 spans 19 residues. The germline V and J ends were trimmed by 0 bases and 2 bases, with 21 bases remaining between them. Germline V CDR1 and CDR2: ENHRY, SYGVKD. The CDR3, as DNA: TGTGCCATCAGTGAGTCTCTCTTCTCGCGGCGGGATCTCACAGATACGCAGTATTTT. Translated: CAISESLFSRRDLTDTQYF.

V usage is TRBV27 and J usage is TRBJ2-3, with no clear D. CDR1 is MNHEY, CDR2 SMNVEV, per germline (reference sequence). Trimming cost V 4 bases and J 6 bases, with 11 bases left between them. This CDR3 is built from 13 residues. CDR3 sequence (DNA): TGTGCCAGCAGTTCAGGCCCACTTGATACGCAGTATTTT. It is translated as CASSSGPLDTQYF.

This rearrangement joins TRBV5-4 to TRBJ2-3, with D possibly TRBD1 on 5 matching bases. The CDR3 is made up of 14 amino acids. Trimming left V 7 bases short and J 4 bases short, with 16 bases between. Germline lookup yields CDR1 SGHNT and CDR2 YYREEE (reference sequence). CDR3 residues: CASSGPESADTQYF. The CDR3 DNA reads as TGTGCCAGCTCAGGGCCCGAAAGTGCAGATACGCAGTATTTT.

The chain is built from TRBV28 and TRBJ2-7; possibly TRBD1 for D (5 bases). Germline V CDR1 and CDR2: MDHEN, SYDVKM. Deletions cut 3 bases from V and 4 bases from J, with 13 bases between. This CDR3 has 14 amino acids. Here the CDR3 DNA reads TGTGCCAGCAGTTTCCGAATTCAGGGTTACGAGCAGTACTTC. It translates to CASSFRIQGYEQYF. The full variable domain, its missing parts supplied by reference TRBV28 and TRBJ2-7, is DVKVTQSSRYLVKRTGEKVFLECVQDMDHENMFWYRQDPGLGLRLIYFSYDVKMKEKGDIPEGYSVSREKKERFSLILESASTNQTSMYLCASSFRIQGYEQYFGPGTRLTVT.

The chain recombines TRBV28 with TRBJ2-1, with 8 bases identical to TRBD1. The germline V gene has CDR1 MDHEN and CDR2 SYDVKM. After removal of 4 bases from V and 4 bases from J, the junction contained 3 bases not matched to a gene. CDR3 size: 14 residues. CDR3 coding DNA: TGTGCCAGCAGTTGGGACAGGTTATACAATGAGCAGTTCTTC. Encoded protein: CASSWDRLYNEQFF.

This chain connects TRBV14 to TRBJ1-1; 7 bases align to TRBD1. Germline CDR1 and CDR2: SGHDN and FVKESK. The CDR3 runs to 16 residues. With V trimmed by 3 bases and J by 2 bases, 9 bases remained unmatched. The CDR3 nucleotides are TGTGCCAGCAGCCAGGTCGGGGGACAGCCAAACACTGAAGCTTTCTTT. Its protein product is CASSQVGGQPNTEAFF.

V gene TRBV10-3 combines with J gene TRBJ1-2, with 9 bases aligning to TRBD1. J was trimmed by 5 bases and V by 6 bases; bases with no gene match: 4. Germline V gene sequence: CDR1 ENHRY, CDR2 SYGVKD. The CDR3 covers 13 residues. CDR3 loop: CAIRGQGFYGYTF. CDR3 nucleotide sequence: TGTGCCATCAGGGGACAGGGATTTTATGGCTACACCTTC.

This chain joins TRBV5-1 and TRBJ2-7; 9 bases fit TRBD2. Per germline, CDR1 SGHRS and CDR2 YFSETQ. The CDR3 has 17 residues. Losses at the gene ends were 0 bases for V and 1 base for J; bases not matched to a gene: 8. The CDR3 spells CASSLGSRGLASYEQYF. The CDR3 region has the DNA TGCGCCAGCAGCTTGGGGTCGCGTGGACTAGCGTCCTACGAGCAGTACTTC.